This TCR beta chain was sequenced for a study of blood T cells in healthy people across ages (dated by TCRdb to about 2015). Regarding the research as a whole: In model experiments, roughly one uniquely barcoded TCR beta cDNA molecule per two T cells was captured by template switching. Age-related changes in TCR beta repertoire diversity were measured in the study by deep sequencing normalized with unique cDNA molecular identifiers. The donors were divided into four age groups: young (average approximately 17 years), middle-aged (about 39), aged (about 60) and long-lived (around 80). Two additional independent replicas of 1 million unique cDNA reads from the same blood draw were analyzed for two donors (one aged 18 to 29 and one aged 80 or older). Points the paper makes about the study in general: Observed TCR beta diversity correlated strongly with the percentage of naive T cells measured by flow cytometry. Since profiling was done on bulk unsorted PBMCs, naive and antigen-experienced compartments could not be conclusively compared. Compared with the aged group, more naive CD4+ T cells, fewer expanded clones and increased TCR diversity were shown by the long-lived group, suggesting age selection. The CMV infection status of donors was not known, potentially confounding age-related changes in expanded clonotypes. As age increased, observed TCR beta diversity per million T cells dropped in a roughly linear way, and a significant reduction was already evident by age around 41. Estimates of total diversity based on one million sequenced T cells were considered lower bounds and underestimates.

The receptor library was made with 5' RACE. Sequencing relied on an Illumina HiSeq 2500. A second roughly 6 to 12 cycle PCR used a sample-barcoded 5' primer and a J-beta primer mix. A template-switch 5' adaptor carrying 12 random nucleotides introduced a unique molecular identifier onto each TCR beta cDNA molecule. Each sample yielded at least 2.5 million CDR3-containing paired-end reads. The Mint cDNA synthesis kit, primed by a TRBC-specific oligonucleotide, was used to synthesize first-strand cDNA from all RNA. Following uracil-DNA glycosylase treatment, all cDNA underwent a first 18-cycle PCR with the universal primers M1SS and BC2_uni_R. In the source study's methods: Normalization of each sample was performed by random selection of 1 million high-quality reads, each carrying a distinct molecular identifier. Reads sharing molecular identifiers were discarded rather than binned into consensus sequences. MiTCR, run with a Q25 quality threshold and the strictest error-elimination algorithm, handled CDR3 identification, clonotype clustering and error correction. Lower-bound total TCR beta diversity was estimated with a nonparametric unseen species model using Euler transformation. TCRdb reran the public reads through fastp at Q25 and MiXCR, keeping productive beta chains. Each record represents a unique CDR3 protein, reported with the most common genes and DNA among its rows. What appears here as the V and J calls and clone size reflects TCRdb's work, not the paper's. Here the sample has some 1,000,000 distinct CDR3 sequences; 20% to 25% occur a single time. The ten largest clones capture about 0.8% of the sample.

The roughly 39 donors, aged about 6 to 95 years, were systemically healthy Caucasian individuals from Russia. Each donor gave about 9.7 milliliters of peripheral blood, drawn into EDTA-treated Vacutainer tubes. Ficoll-Paque density-gradient centrifugation was used to isolate PBMCs, with at least 6.5 million per sample. Trizol reagent was used to extract total RNA from PBMCs, with at least 5 micrograms per sample. For every donor, an aliquot of PBMCs went through flow cytometry to measure the percentages of naive CD45RAhigh/CD27high T cells. Concerning this clonotype: Which antigen it targets is not known. Per-base qualities were not stored, and no clone one base away is much larger.

Reading from cysteine to phenylalanine, the CDR3 counts 15 amino acids. Only CDR3 DNA remains: 45 bases, in frame from the first base. For CDR1 and CDR2, the germline V gene lists SGHTA and FQGNSA. Trimming accounts for 5 bases at V and 2 bases at J, while the number of junction bases matched to no gene is 8. This sample was also put to use in a study of T cells of mothers and their children. As the second publication notes: Donors were nine systemically healthy Caucasian individuals: three mothers and their six children. cDNA synthesis consumed the entire amount of extracted RNA, loaded at approximately 1.6 ug RNA in each 15 ul reaction. In the second PCR, sample barcodes and 2-4 random nucleotides were introduced via the M1S primer. More than 8 million TCR beta CDR3 reads were obtained from each mother, and several million reads were obtained from each child. Thymic selection similarly shapes TCR recombination output in related and unrelated pairs, with minor effect from inherited differences. Normalized repertoire overlap was always found to be slightly, but never significantly, higher in related mother-child pairs than in unrelated mother-child pairs. Persistent microchimeric T cell clones were not detected, at a sensitivity of approximately 98 clones per million clonotypes. The study used deep NGS to compare TCR beta repertoires of mothers and children, seeking features distinguishing related mother-child pairs from unrelated individuals. The mean age was about 38 +/- 4 years for the mothers and roughly 10 +/- 4 years for the children. Libraries were sequenced on Illumina HiSeq 2000 with 100+100 nt paired-end reads after adapter ligation with NEBNext reagents. To prevent cross-contamination, the mother and child libraries were prepared one month apart and sequenced in separate runs. Between about 500,000 and 2,300,000 distinct TCR beta clonotypes were identified per donor. Naive TCR beta clonotypes were estimated from low-frequency clonotypes matched to each donor's FACS-determined naive share, without sorting.

Sequenced material: blood. The chain is made from TRBV7-2 and TRBJ2-5; TRBD1 fits 7 bases in the junction. The receptor comes from a girl aged 2 to 10 in good health. The DNA sequence follows: TGTGCCAGCAGCCGACAGGGAATAGGACAAGAGACCCAGTACTTC. Its protein reads: CASSRQGIGQETQYF.